Each of the 3 T cell receptor beta chains below was sequenced from the same sample in a study of technical replicates of blood from several donors. Clones were read by immunoSEQ multiplex PCR, and TCRdb kept only the in-frame ones, dropping some. Of some 74,000 clones in the sample, around 89% were seen once. Specimen: T cells isolated from PBMCs. Source of these receptors: a human donor in good health.

The rearrangement links TRBV28 to TRBJ1-5; D may be TRBD1 (6 bases). V lost 5 bases to trimming and J lost 2 bases, with 13 bases between them. From germline, CDR1 is MDHEN and CDR2 SYDVKM. This CDR3 region has 15 residues. Written as DNA, the CDR3 is TGTGCCAGCAGTGAGCAGGGGATGGGCAATCAGCCCCAGCATTTT. This gives the protein CASSEQGMGNQPQHF. Together with reference TRBV28 and TRBJ1-5, the CDR3 gives the full variable domain: DVKVTQSSRYLVKRTGEKVFLECVQDMDHENMFWYRQDPGLGLRLIYFSYDVKMKEKGDIPEGYSVSREKKERFSLILESASTNQTSMYLCASSEQGMGNQPQHFGDGTRLSIL.

The genes are TRBV4-2 and TRBJ2-3; no reliable D call. This CDR3 is 16 amino acids long. CDR1 and CDR2 from the germline V gene are LGHNA and YNFKEQ. V was shortened by 0 bases and J by 2 bases, with 12 bases between the two germline ends. DNA of the CDR3: TGTGCCAGCAGCCAAGAGGCTTTTCCCCTCACAGATACGCAGTATTTT. As protein: CASSQEAFPLTDTQYF.

The gene calls are TRBV29-1 and TRBJ2-1, with 7 nucleotides matching TRBD2. Germline V CDR1 and CDR2: SQVTM, ANQGSEA. The CDR3 length is 15 residues. Germline trimming cut 7 bases from V and 0 bases from J; bases unmatched to any gene: 9. For the CDR3, the DNA is TGCAGCGCTGCAACAAGCGGGATCTCCTACAATGAGCAGTTCTTC. Its protein is CSAATSGISYNEQFF.